These 3 T cell receptor beta chains came from one sample sequenced in a study of cytomegalovirus exposure and HLA in healthy donors. Both 60 Vbeta primers and 13 Jbeta primers went into the PCR. Profiling relied on immunoSEQ multiplex PCR, and the TCRdb table lists in-frame clones only, not all of them. The repertoire holds under 85,000 clones, 55% to 75% seen once, with roughly 17% in the top ten. Sequencing used PBMCs. Receptors originate from a man in his forties in good health and CMV-seropositive.

This clone was counted a single time. The chain links TRBV7-2 to TRBJ1-1, with 7 bases lining up with TRBD1. Germline V CDR1 and CDR2: SGHTA, FQGNSA. V lost 5 bases, J lost 6 bases, and 6 bases stayed unmatched. This CDR3 spans 13 amino acids. The CDR3: CASSTTGMAEAFF. CDR3 nucleotide sequence: TGTGCCAGCAGCACGACAGGGATGGCTGAAGCTTTCTTT.

J is TRBJ2-1 and V is TRBV19; 7 nucleotides agree with TRBD2. The trim removed 4 bases at V and 7 bases at J, leaving 13 bases unmatched. Germline V gives CDR1 LNHDA, CDR2 SQIVND (reference sequence). This CDR3 is built from 16 residues. CDR3: CASSTRRGRAPNEQFF. Here the CDR3 DNA reads TGTGCCAGTAGTACCCGTCGGGGGAGGGCACCAAATGAGCAGTTCTTC.

This clone was seen a handful of times. The chain is built from TRBV5-1 and TRBJ2-7, with 8 bases aligning to TRBD1. The CDR3 covers 15 residues. Trimming removed 5 bases from V and 2 bases from J; junction bases left unmatched: 9. Germline CDR1 is SGHRS and CDR2 is YFSETQ. This CDR3 reads CASSSGTGVTYEQYF. CDR3 in DNA: TGCGCCAGCAGTTCCGGGACAGGCGTTACCTACGAGCAGTACTTC. Using reference TRBV5-1 and TRBJ2-7 for the parts outside the CDR3, the full variable domain is KAGVTQTPRYLIKTRGQQVTLSCSPISGHRSVSWYQQTPGQGLQFLFEYFSETQRNKGNFPGRFSGRQFSNSRSEMNVSTLELGDSALYLCASSSGTGVTYEQYFGPGTRLTVT.